This is a list of T cell receptor beta chains from one sample in a study of cytomegalovirus exposure and HLA in healthy donors. Only in-frame clones appear in the TCRdb table, and some are missing; sequencing was by immunoSEQ multiplex PCR. The sample includes roughly 200,000 clones, 82% of them seen just once. Sequencing was carried out using PBMCs. Source of these receptors: a woman in her thirties or forties in good health and CMV-seronegative. Both conserved end residues are part of each CDR3. The D gene is left open where the match is weak. Clone size is given for some rows only: seen once, a few or many times, or a class if the clone is expanded.

CASSLNRGGNEKLFF	TGTGCCAGCAGTTTGAACAGGGGCGGGAATGAAAAACTGTTTTTT	TRBD1	TRBV27	TRBJ1-4	15	few
CASSVSIQASYGYTF	TGTGCCAGCTCCGTCAGTATACAGGCGTCCTATGGCTACACCTTC	-	TRBV7-9	TRBJ1-2	15	once
CASSVLQGAAGNTIYF	TGTGCCAGTAGTGTCCTTCAGGGGGCTGCTGGAAACACCATATATTTT	TRBD1	TRBV19	TRBJ1-3	16	-
CASGPRLAGVETQYF	TGTGCCAGCGGGCCCAGACTAGCGGGAGTGGAGACCCAGTACTTC	TRBD2	TRBV28	TRBJ2-5	15	-
CASSISGTSYEQYF	TGTGCCAGTAGTATCTCGGGAACATCCTACGAGCAGTACTTC	-	TRBV19	TRBJ2-7	14	-
CASRSTFGVEAEAFF	TGTGCCAGTAGGTCGACCTTCGGGGTGGAGGCTGAAGCTTTCTTT	-	TRBV19	TRBJ1-1	15	-
CSARGLSEAFF	TGCAGTGCTAGGGGCCTCTCTGAAGCTTTCTTT	-	TRBV20-1	TRBJ1-1	11	few
CASQGAGEKLFF	TGTGCCAGCCAGGGCGCCGGGGAAAAACTGTTTTTT	-	TRBV6-5	TRBJ1-4	12	-
CASSPRPTGTSEGYTF	TGCGCCAGCAGCCCTCGCCCGACAGGGACCTCGGAAGGCTACACCTTC	TRBD1	TRBV5-1	TRBJ1-2	16	-
CASSRARVLLTNYGYTF	TGCGCCAGCAGCCGAGCCCGGGTCCTATTGACTAACTATGGCTACACCTTC	-	TRBV4-1	TRBJ1-2	17	-
CASSEGSFSYNEQFF	TGTGCCAGCAGCGAAGGGAGTTTCTCCTACAATGAGCAGTTCTTC	-	TRBV9	TRBJ2-1	15	-
CAWSVGRYNEQFF	TGTGCCTGGAGTGTGGGGCGATACAATGAGCAGTTCTTC	-	TRBV30	TRBJ2-1	13	-
CASSRRPDSGNTIYF	TGCGCCAGTTCGAGGCGGCCAGACTCTGGAAACACCATATATTTT	-	TRBV10-2	TRBJ1-3	15	-
CASSLPNPGQGGEQYF	TGCGCCAGCAGCTTACCTAACCCGGGACAGGGGGGCGAGCAGTACTTC	TRBD1	TRBV5-1	TRBJ2-7	16	-
CASSLGRALAGAETQYF	TGTGCCAGCAGCTTAGGTCGGGCCCTAGCAGGGGCAGAGACCCAGTACTTC	-	TRBV7-9	TRBJ2-5	17	-
CASSSTGTGHNSPLHF	TGCGCCAGCAGCTCCACCGGGACAGGGCATAATTCACCCCTCCACTTT	TRBD1	TRBV5-1	TRBJ1-6	16	-
CASSTSPGQGRPSNQPQHF	TGTGCCAGCAGTACTTCACCGGGACAGGGGCGACCTAGCAATCAGCCCCAGCATTTT	TRBD1	TRBV27	TRBJ1-5	19	once
CSVDRQNYGYTF	TGCAGCGTTGACAGGCAGAACTATGGCTACACCTTC	-	TRBV29-1	TRBJ1-2	12	few
CASSQTGYGYTF	TGTGCCAGCAGTCAAACAGGCTATGGCTACACCTTC	-	TRBV6-5	TRBJ1-2	12	once
CAWSYGGYPTEAFF	TGTGCCTGGAGTTACGGGGGATATCCCACTGAAGCTTTCTTT	-	TRBV30	TRBJ1-1	14	-
CAISESPSGSYEQYF	TGTGCCATCAGTGAGTCGCCTAGCGGGTCCTACGAGCAGTACTTC	TRBD2	TRBV10-3	TRBJ2-7	15	-
CASSLGQGTLPNYGYTF	TGCGCCAGCAGCTTGGGGCAGGGGACCCTACCTAACTATGGCTACACCTTC	-	TRBV5-1	TRBJ1-2	17	-
CASSIGTSGAGELFF	TGTGCCAGTAGTATAGGGACTAGCGGGGCCGGGGAGCTGTTTTTT	TRBD2	TRBV19	TRBJ2-2	15	-
CASSLQGNTEAFF	TGTGCCAGCAGTTTACAGGGGAACACTGAAGCTTTCTTT	-	TRBV6-5	TRBJ1-1	13	few
CASSQDRVGANVLTF	TGTGCCAGCAGCCAGGACAGGGTTGGGGCCAACGTCCTGACTTTC	TRBD1	TRBV5-4	TRBJ2-6	15	-
CASSLGNTGTDTQYF	TGCGCCAGCAGCTTGGGAAATACAGGGACAGATACGCAGTATTTT	-	TRBV5-1	TRBJ2-3	15	-
CAWSTDRPKGEPQHF	TGTGCCTGGAGTACGGACAGGCCGAAAGGGGAGCCCCAGCATTTT	TRBD1	TRBV30	TRBJ1-5	15	-
CASSTASGDGYTF	TGTGCCAGCAGTACCGCCTCAGGGGATGGCTACACCTTC	-	TRBV6-5	TRBJ1-2	13	-
CASSEAVPGRTGANVLTF	TGTGCCAGCAGTGAAGCGGTGCCAGGGCGGACTGGGGCCAACGTCCTGACTTTC	-	TRBV6-1	TRBJ2-6	18	-
CASSLGQKWGANEKLFF	TGTGCCAGCAGCTTGGGACAGAAATGGGGGGCTAATGAAAAACTGTTTTTT	-	TRBV5-8	TRBJ1-4	17	-
CASSRGSPYEQYF	TGTGCCAGCAGTCGCGGCAGTCCCTACGAGCAGTACTTC	-	TRBV6-1	TRBJ2-7	13	-